The 29 T cell receptor beta chains below come from one sample, sequenced in a study of graft-versus-host responses after intestinal transplantation (dated by TCRdb to about 2021). No cognate antigen is known for these TCRs. The time point label, as the study defines it: cells obtained before transplantation from donor or recipient. The library was produced with the immunoSEQ multiplex PCR assay. The table was pulled from immuneACCESS by TCRdb, which kept in-frame rearrangements only. Such tables lose some clones; where checked, under half of the loss comes from unresolved V genes, and the rest has no known cause. This sample holds nearly 95,000 clones; under 95% were observed only once. The ten largest clonotypes hold roughly 2% of the sample. This specimen consisted of unstimulated CD8+ T cells sorted from spleen or lymph node cells, obtained before intestinal transplant. The receptors come from a human donor who received an intestinal transplant.

As concerns this clone: The germline gene is not matched at one end of the junction; a read error may be the cause. The chain combines TRBV29-1 with TRBJ2-7, with D maybe TRBD2 (6 bases). CDR1 and CDR2 from the germline V gene are SQVTM and ANQGSEA. The CDR3 spans 15 residues. The CDR3 region has the DNA TGCAGCGTTGAAATCTTTGGGACTGCCTCCGACGAGCAGTACTTC. Its protein is CSVEIFGTASDEQYF.

The J gene is TRBJ2-7, the V gene TRBV7-2, with 13 bases fitting TRBD2. CDR1 SGHTA and CDR2 FQGNSA come from the germline V gene. Losses at the gene ends were 5 bases for V and 4 bases for J; bases not matched to a gene: 5. The CDR3 runs to 15 residues. The CDR3 DNA reads TGTGCCAGCAGCCCCGGACTAGCGGGGGAATACGAGCAGTACTTC. Encoded protein: CASSPGLAGEYEQYF.

V gene TRBV5-1 combines with J gene TRBJ2-5; TRBD2 is a possible D gene (5 bases). CDR3 size: 14 residues. V lost 0 bases and J 5 bases, leaving 11 bases between the germline ends. Germline V gene sequence: CDR1 SGHRS, CDR2 YFSETQ. CDR3 nucleotide sequence: TGCGCCAGCAGCTTGGGGACTCAGAGGGAGACCCAGTACTTC. The encoded protein is CASSLGTQRETQYF.

The chain joins TRBV13 to TRBJ2-4, with a weak D call TRBD1 (5 bases). The CDR3 has 16 residues. Germline CDR1 PRHDT, CDR2 FYEKMQ (reference sequence). Deletions cut 5 bases from V and 0 bases from J, with 14 bases between. The CDR3 coding sequence is TGTGCCAGCAGCGAGGCAGGGATCTTAGCCAAAAACATTCAGTACTTC. Encoded protein: CASSEAGILAKNIQYF.

The V call is TRBV15, the J call TRBJ1-1; 8 nucleotides agree with TRBD1. CDR1 LNHNV and CDR2 YYDKDF come from the germline V gene (reference sequence). The CDR3 is made up of 14 amino acids. The V and J ends lost 5 bases and 11 bases, in that order; junction bases with no gene match: 13. The CDR3 DNA follows: TGTGCCACCAGCGCCCGCCGACAGGGGATGTCGGCTTTCTTT. This sequence encodes CATSARRQGMSAFF.

V usage is TRBV27 and J usage is TRBJ2-7; weak D call: TRBD2 (7 bases). The CDR3 is 15 amino acids. Trimming took 2 bases from V and 7 from J, leaving 18 bases between them. CDR1 MNHEY and CDR2 SMNVEV come from the germline V gene (reference sequence). CDR3 in DNA: TGTGCCAGCAGTTTAAAGGGGGAGGGAGTTGGGGAGCAGTACTTC. The encoded protein is CASSLKGEGVGEQYF.

This rearrangement joins TRBV6-6 to TRBJ1-2; 8 bases are shared with TRBD1. Looked up from germline, CDR1 is MNHNY and CDR2 is SVGAGI (reference sequence). This CDR3 is built from 16 residues. V was clipped by 0 bases and J by 0 bases; unmatched bases: 3. The CDR3: CASSYSGGQANYGYTF. The CDR3, as DNA: TGTGCCAGCAGTTACTCCGGGGGACAGGCTAACTATGGCTACACCTTC.

V and J are TRBV19 and TRBJ1-1; D is unresolved. The CDR3 runs to 13 residues. V was pared by 3 bases and J by 0 bases, with 5 bases between. In germline, CDR1 is LNHDA, CDR2 SQIVND (reference sequence). The CDR3 sequence: CASSITVNTEAFF. In nucleotides, the CDR3 is TGTGCCAGTAGTATTACAGTGAACACTGAAGCTTTCTTT. Using reference TRBV19 and TRBJ1-1 for the parts outside the CDR3, the full variable domain is DGGITQSPKYLFRKEGQNVTLSCEQNLNHDAMYWYRQDPGQGLRLIYYSQIVNDFQKGDIAEGYSVSREKKESFPLTVTSAQKNPTAFYLCASSITVNTEAFFGQGTRLTVV.

V is TRBV7-2 and J is TRBJ1-5, with D perhaps TRBD1 (5 bases). V gave up 4 bases and J gave up 2 bases, with 12 bases separating them. This CDR3 is built from 15 residues. Germline V gene data show CDR1 as SGHTA and CDR2 as FQGNSA. In nucleotides, the CDR3 is TGTGCCAGCAGCTCGGGGGGTCGGGGCAATCAGCCCCAGCATTTT. Translating it yields CASSSGGRGNQPQHF.

The chain is built from TRBV18 and TRBJ1-2; TRBD1 matches at 8 bases. The CDR3 covers 15 residues. CDR1 KGHSH and CDR2 LQKENI come from the germline V gene. After removal of 6 bases from V and 1 base from J, the junction contained 7 bases not matched to a gene. This CDR3 reads CASSQGQAINYGYTF. DNA for the CDR3: TGTGCCAGCTCCCAGGGACAGGCGATTAACTATGGCTACACCTTC.

This clone has just one count. The V gene is TRBV7-9, the J gene TRBJ1-2, with D perhaps TRBD1 (5 bases). CDR1 SEHNR and CDR2 FQNEAQ come from the germline V gene (reference sequence). The CDR3 totals 15 residues. V lost 5 bases, J lost 2 bases, and 15 bases lay in between. The CDR3 protein is CASSLLLRQNYGYTF. The CDR3 coding sequence is TGTGCCAGCAGCCTCTTATTGAGACAGAACTATGGCTACACCTTC.

This sequence joins TRBV9 and TRBJ1-2; possibly TRBD1 for D (5 bases). V dropped 3 bases and J dropped 4 bases, with 13 bases sitting between them. The CDR3 is 14 amino acids. The germline V gene encodes CDR1 SGDLS and CDR2 YYNGEE. The CDR3 spells CASSDTTGGYGYTF. The CDR3 nucleotides read TGTGCCAGCAGCGACACAACGGGGGGCTATGGCTACACCTTC.

This clone turned up a few times. The chain has TRBV30 and TRBJ1-5, with D perhaps TRBD1 (5 bases). CDR1 is GTSNPN and CDR2 is SVGIG in the germline V gene (reference sequence). This CDR3 is 13 amino acids long. V was clipped by 1 base and J by 2 bases, with 6 bases between them. CDR3 protein: CAWSEGGNQPQHF. The CDR3, as DNA: TGTGCCTGGAGTGAAGGGGGCAATCAGCCCCAGCATTTT.

V and J are TRBV27 and TRBJ2-2; unclear D gene. Germline values: CDR1 MNHEY, CDR2 SMNVEV (reference sequence). The CDR3 runs to 12 residues. V was cut by 4 bases and J by 8 bases, with 8 bases left in between. The CDR3 loop is CASSSVGGELFF. CDR3 bases: TGTGCCAGCAGTTCGGTTGGTGGGGAGCTGTTTTTT.

The chain recombines TRBV9 with TRBJ2-7, with TRBD1 matching over 10 bases. CDR1 and CDR2 from the germline V gene are SGDLS and YYNGEE. V lost 3 bases and J lost 5; bases outside the gene matches: 11. CDR3 size: 16 residues. CDR3 amino acids: CASSGGATGGTDEQYF. The CDR3 DNA sequence: TGTGCCAGCAGCGGAGGAGCGACAGGGGGCACGGACGAGCAGTACTTC.

This chain links TRBV5-1 with TRBJ2-3, with 8 bases matching TRBD1. With 4 bases clipped from V and 5 bases from J, the junction kept 3 bases outside the gene matches. Germline CDR1 SGHRS, CDR2 YFSETQ. The length of the CDR3 is 13 residues. CDR3 sequence (DNA): TGCGCCAGCAGCCTGGACAGGGAAGATACGCAGTATTTT. Translated, it gives CASSLDREDTQYF. Combining the CDR3 with reference TRBV5-1 and TRBJ2-3 gives the whole variable domain KAGVTQTPRYLIKTRGQQVTLSCSPISGHRSVSWYQQTPGQGLQFLFEYFSETQRNKGNFPGRFSGRQFSNSRSEMNVSTLELGDSALYLCASSLDREDTQYFGPGTRLTVL.

In nucleotides, the CDR3 is TGTGCCAGCAGTTCAGACATCCTAACTAGCGGACTATACAATGAGCAGTTCTTC. Translation gives CASSSDILTSGLYNEQFF. The V gene is TRBV27, the J gene TRBJ2-1; 8 nucleotides line up with TRBD2. Germline V gene lookup returns CDR1 MNHEY and CDR2 SMNVEV (reference sequence). This CDR3 has 18 amino acids. V lost 4 bases and J lost 4; bases outside the gene matches: 15.

This chain uses TRBV9 with TRBJ2-1; TRBD2 aligns across 11 bases. The germline V gene has CDR1 SGDLS and CDR2 YYNGEE. The ends lost 2 bases at V and 10 bases at J; junction bases unmatched: 5. This CDR3 spans 14 amino acids. Written as DNA, the CDR3 is TGTGCCAGCAGCGTTTATAGCGGGGGGGTGGAGCAGTTCTTC. Its protein is CASSVYSGGVEQFF. The complete variable domain, with remaining parts taken from reference TRBV9 and TRBJ2-1, reads DSGVTQTPKHLITATGQRVTLRCSPRSGDLSVYWYQQSLDQGLQFLIQYYNGEERAKGNILERFSAQQFPDLHSELNLSSLELGDSALYFCASSVYSGGVEQFFGPGTRLTVL.

The rearrangement links TRBV4-1 to TRBJ2-3, with TRBD2 matching over 7 bases. Germline V gives CDR1 MGHRA, CDR2 YSYEKL. The CDR3 has 18 residues. V lost 3 bases and J lost 2; bases outside the gene matches: 14. In DNA form, the CDR3 reads TGCGCCAGCAGCCAGGCCTATCCCCTAGCGGCTAACACAGATACGCAGTATTTT. Translated: CASSQAYPLAANTDTQYF.

Details on this clone: An end of the junction does not agree with germline; a read error may underlie this. The CDR3 protein is CASRPSWRSGNIEAFF. The CDR3, as DNA: TGCGCCAGCAGACCCTCCTGGAGGAGTGGGAACATTGAAGCTTTCTTT. The rearrangement links TRBV4-3 to TRBJ1-1; D is uncertain. CDR3 length: 16 amino acids. Germline V CDR1 and CDR2: LGHNA, YSLEER.

The CDR3 bases are TGCGCCAGCAGCCAAGATCGGTCGGGGGAGCAGTACTTC. Its protein product is CASSQDRSGEQYF. The rearrangement uses TRBV4-3 and TRBJ2-7, with D perhaps matching TRBD2 (5 bases). In germline, CDR1 is LGHNA, CDR2 YSLEER. The CDR3 totals 13 residues. V was cut by 0 bases and J by 7 bases, with 10 bases left in between.

CDR3 DNA: TGTGCCAGCAGCTTAGGAAGGGCGGGGACCCTCTATGGCTACACCTTC. This sequence encodes CASSLGRAGTLYGYTF. The chain carries TRBV5-6 and TRBJ1-2; D may be TRBD1 (5 bases). V shed 2 bases and J shed 4 bases, with 18 bases lying between them. In germline, CDR1 is SGHDT, CDR2 YYEEEE. The CDR3 consists of 16 residues.

This chain links TRBV5-4 with TRBJ2-3; 11 bases are a match to TRBD2. V lost 0 bases, J lost 0 bases, and 9 bases stayed unmatched. The CDR3 has 19 amino acids. Germline CDR1 and CDR2: SGHNT and YYREEE (reference sequence). CDR3 in amino acids: CASSLALLAGAASTDTQYF. The CDR3 DNA sequence: TGTGCCAGCAGCTTGGCCCTACTAGCGGGGGCCGCTAGCACAGATACGCAGTATTTT.

V and J are TRBV7-9 and TRBJ1-2; D possibly corresponds to TRBD1 (6 bases). Germline V gene lookup returns CDR1 SEHNR and CDR2 FQNEAQ (reference sequence). The CDR3 extends over 14 amino acids. V was trimmed by 0 bases and J by 2 bases, leaving 7 bases between them. The CDR3, as DNA: TGTGCCAGCAGCTTAGCGACAGGCAACTATGGCTACACCTTC. Its translation is CASSLATGNYGYTF.

This sequence joins TRBV27 and TRBJ1-3, with 9 nucleotides matching TRBD1. V was pared by 6 bases and J by 0 bases, with 3 bases of the junction left unmatched. Per the germline V gene, CDR1 is MNHEY and CDR2 is SMNVEV (reference sequence). The CDR3 extends over 15 amino acids. The CDR3 nucleotides read TGTGCCAGCAGCTCACAGGGGGCCTCTGGAAACACCATATATTTT. Its protein product is CASSSQGASGNTIYF.

J is TRBJ1-1 and V is TRBV7-9; D remains unclear. V was cut by 5 bases and J by 6 bases, with 13 bases left in between. The length of the CDR3 is 13 residues. Germline V gene sequence: CDR1 SEHNR, CDR2 FQNEAQ (reference sequence). Here the CDR3 reads CASSPRVTPEAFF. The CDR3 bases are TGTGCCAGCAGCCCGCGGGTTACGCCTGAAGCTTTCTTT.

The chain employs TRBV9 and TRBJ2-7; 8 nucleotides align to TRBD1. V gave up 4 bases and J gave up 3 bases; unmatched junction bases: 6. The CDR3 length is 14 residues. CDR1 and CDR2 (germline): SGDLS, YYNGEE. The CDR3 here is CASSPRTGIYEQYF. The DNA of the CDR3 is TGTGCCAGCAGCCCACGGACAGGGATCTACGAGCAGTACTTC.

As concerns this clone: This is likely a read error, given that the CDR3 carries no conserved phenylalanine or tryptophan at its end. V and J are TRBV19 and TRBJ1-6; the D gene is possibly TRBD1 (6 bases). Germline CDR1 and CDR2: LNHDA and SQIVND (reference sequence). CDR3 length equals 17 residues. V was trimmed by 4 bases and J by 6 bases, leaving 19 bases between them. This chain's CDR3 is CASSRVSGDPVNSPLHL. The CDR3, as DNA: TGTGCCAGTAGTAGGGTATCAGGGGACCCTGTTAATTCACCCCTCCACCTT.

V is TRBV30 and J is TRBJ2-2; 9 positions agree with TRBD2. The CDR3 runs to 16 residues. After removal of 4 bases from V and 8 bases from J, the junction contained 14 bases not matched to a gene. CDR1 and CDR2 (germline): GTSNPN, SVGIG (reference sequence). The CDR3 sequence: CAWNGEAGGLMGELFF. In nucleotides, the CDR3 is TGTGCCTGGAATGGGGAGGCGGGGGGGCTCATGGGGGAGCTGTTTTTT.